This TCR beta chain appears in the sequencing data of a study of T cells in Graves' hyperthyroidism and ophthalmopathy. Study-wide results and limits: Researchers found most expanded thyroid clonotypes above 0.001 in blood as well.

The CDR3 covers 15 residues. Germline loops: CDR1 SGHAT, CDR2 FQNNGV. The V end lost 8 bases, the J end lost 3 bases, and 17 bases lay between the germline ends. A note on this clonotype: Its antigen is undetermined.

Amplification yielded TCR beta CDR3 regions, with RNA transcripts as the source. When the TCR CDR3 underwent first-round RT-PCR, the HTBI primer set was used. TCRdb re-analysed the multiplex PCR reads in MiXCR, keeping a single row per CDR3 protein. The sample holds about 420,000 distinct CDR3 sequences, roughly 15% seen once. Clinical symptoms, serum thyroxine, TRAb, thyroid ultrasound and orbital computed tomography established diagnosis. 10 ml of fresh peripheral blood supplied the PBMCs. The TCR was taken from a woman in her late teens or twenties with Graves' hyperthyroidism. The chain recombines TRBV11-2 with TRBJ2-1, with D possibly called TRBD1 or TRBD2 (6 bases each). The sequenced sample was blood. CDR3 protein: CASRSPGASYNEQFF. The CDR3 DNA is TGTGCCAGCCGGTCCCCGGGGGCTAGCTACAATGAGCAGTTCTTC.